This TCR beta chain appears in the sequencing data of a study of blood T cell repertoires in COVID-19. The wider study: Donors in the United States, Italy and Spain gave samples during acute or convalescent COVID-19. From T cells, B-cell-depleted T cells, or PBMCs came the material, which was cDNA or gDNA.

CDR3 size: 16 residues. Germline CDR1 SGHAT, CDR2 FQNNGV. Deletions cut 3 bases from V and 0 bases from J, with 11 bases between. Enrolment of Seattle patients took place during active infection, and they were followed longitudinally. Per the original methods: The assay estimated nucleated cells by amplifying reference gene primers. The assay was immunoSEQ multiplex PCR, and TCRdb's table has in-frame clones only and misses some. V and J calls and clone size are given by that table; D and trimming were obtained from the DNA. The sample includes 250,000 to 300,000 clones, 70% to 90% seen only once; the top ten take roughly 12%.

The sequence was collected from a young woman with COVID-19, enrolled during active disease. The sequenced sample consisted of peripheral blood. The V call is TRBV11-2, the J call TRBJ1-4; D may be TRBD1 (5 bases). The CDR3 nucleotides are TGTGCCAGCAGCTTCGGGGGTGGGTCAACTAATGAAAAACTGTTTTTT. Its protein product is CASSFGGGSTNEKLFF.